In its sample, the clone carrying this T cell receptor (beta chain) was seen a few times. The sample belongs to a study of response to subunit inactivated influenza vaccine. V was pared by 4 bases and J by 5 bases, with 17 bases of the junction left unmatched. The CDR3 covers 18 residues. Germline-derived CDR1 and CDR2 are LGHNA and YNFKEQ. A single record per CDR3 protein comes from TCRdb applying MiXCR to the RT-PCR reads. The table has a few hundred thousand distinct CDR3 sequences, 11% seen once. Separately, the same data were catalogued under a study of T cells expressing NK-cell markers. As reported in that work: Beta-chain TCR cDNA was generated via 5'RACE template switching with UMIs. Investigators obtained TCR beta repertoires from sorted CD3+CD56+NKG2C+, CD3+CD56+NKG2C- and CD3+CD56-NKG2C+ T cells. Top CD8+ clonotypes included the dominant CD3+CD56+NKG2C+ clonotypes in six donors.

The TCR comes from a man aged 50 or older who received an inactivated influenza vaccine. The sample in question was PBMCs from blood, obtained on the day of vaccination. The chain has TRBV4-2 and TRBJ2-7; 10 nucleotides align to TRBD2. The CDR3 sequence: CASSPSPTSGTLPHEQYF. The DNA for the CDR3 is TGTGCCAGCAGCCCCTCCCCCACTAGCGGGACGCTACCTCACGAGCAGTACTTC.